This TCR beta chain was profiled in a study of shared clonotypes between healthy human individuals. Study-wide points: Few donors limited the genetic and exposure-history diversity represented.

CDR1 is SGHDT, CDR2 YYEEEE, per germline. Unmatched junction bases numbered 7, after V lost 4 bases and J lost 0 bases. The CDR3 has 16 residues. Recent acute infections and vaccinations were absent in the healthy HIV-negative adult donors. Unsorted samples, those not sorted, used 75 million to 90 million PBMCs for genomic DNA. Original processing methods: There were no quality scores in the junction-only immunoSEQ sequences, so filtering differed. Sequencing was performed with immunoSEQ multiplex PCR; in TCRdb, only in-frame clones are kept and a portion is missing. That table supplies the V and J calls and clone size; D and trimming were determined from the DNA. The table includes some 490,000 clones, over 70% detected once. On this clone itself: The antigen remains undetermined.

The chain recombines TRBV5-6 with TRBJ2-1; 7 nucleotides agree with TRBD2. The sample taken for sequencing was PBMCs. This sequence originates from a woman in her thirties or forties in good health. Some clones in this sample may be carry-over from other donors' samples. The CDR3 coding sequence is TGTGCCAGCAGCCGTCTAGCGGAGCACTCCTACAATGAGCAGTTCTTC. This gives the protein CASSRLAEHSYNEQFF.